The rows below give T cell receptor beta chains drawn from one sample of a study of regulatory T cells in long-lasting Graves disease. Each CDR3 protein gets one entry after TCRdb re-called the multiplex PCR reads with MiXCR. The data hold approximately 400,000 distinct CDR3 sequences, with approximately 23% observed a single time. The sample consisted of peripheral blood mononuclear cells (PBMCs), taken when the disease was refractory, from a patient treated with antithyroid drugs. The receptors come from a woman aged 40 to 50 with Graves disease. CDR3s include the opening cysteine and the closing phenylalanine or tryptophan. D genes are given only for firm matches. Size values are once, few and many counts, or a class for expanded clones, and some rows have none.

V	size	J	D	CDR3	DNA
TRBV5-6	-	TRBJ2-2	TRBD2	CASSQDGILAGGSGELFF	TGTGCCAGCAGCCAGGACGGCATTTTAGCGGGAGGCTCCGGGGAGCTGTTTTTT
TRBV28	-	TRBJ1-4	TRBD1	CASSLFGQGSEKLFF	TGTGCCAGCAGTTTATTCGGACAGGGGTCTGAAAAACTGTTTTTT
TRBV2	many	TRBJ2-7	-	CASRTDTNYEQYF	TGTGCCAGCAGGACGGACACTAACTACGAGCAGTACTTC
TRBV10-3	many	TRBJ1-5	-	CAIGTWGADQPQHF	TGTGCCATCGGGACGTGGGGGGCCGATCAGCCCCAGCATTTT
TRBV29-1	many	TRBJ1-4	TRBD1	CSARPGQANEKLFF	TGCAGCGCCCGACCGGGACAGGCGAATGAAAAACTGTTTTTT
TRBV3-1	-	TRBJ2-7	-	CASSPRGTEQYF	TGTGCCAGCAGCCCCCGAGGGACCGAGCAGTACTTC
TRBV6-1	many	TRBJ1-1	-	CASGRDNTEAFF	TGTGCCAGCGGCCGGGACAACACTGAAGCTTTCTTT
TRBV5-6	-	TRBJ1-1	-	CASVTGGRYTEAFF	TGTGCCAGCGTTACTGGGGGGAGGTACACTGAAGCTTTCTTT
TRBV9	-	TRBJ1-5	-	CASSPGAGHNQPQHF	TGTGCCAGCAGCCCTGGAGCCGGTCACAATCAGCCCCAGCATTTT
TRBV20-1	-	TRBJ2-2	-	CSARSDRHTGELFF	TGCAGTGCTAGATCGGACCGCCACACCGGGGAGCTGTTTTTT
TRBV29-1	many	TRBJ2-7	-	CSVFFGQASSYEQYF	-
TRBV2	-	TRBJ2-6	-	CASSAEGYSVAGANVLTF	TGTGCCAGCAGTGCTGAGGGGTATTCGGTAGCTGGGGCCAACGTCCTGACTTTC
TRBV28	many	TRBJ1-6	-	CASSLWGERNSPLHF	TGTGCCAGCAGTTTATGGGGGGAGCGCAATTCACCCCTCCACTTT
TRBV20-1	-	TRBJ2-3	-	CSARGPILALTGYTDTQYF	TGCAGTGCTAGAGGCCCTATCCTTGCGTTAACGGGATACACAGATACGCAGTATTTT
TRBV27	few	TRBJ2-2	TRBD2	CASSGASGRDTGELFF	TGTGCCAGCAGTGGAGCTTCCGGGAGGGATACCGGGGAGCTGTTTTTT
TRBV9	few	TRBJ1-1	-	CASSVASVATEAFF	TGTGCCAGCAGCGTAGCTTCGGTGGCCACTGAAGCTTTCTTT
TRBV20-1	few	TRBJ2-7	TRBD2	CSARQAGGRSYEQYF	TGCAGTGCTAGACAAGCGGGAGGACGGTCGTACGAGCAGTACTTC
TRBV6-9	few	TRBJ2-7	TRBD1	CASSYLRGGVLADTYEQCF	TGTGCCAGCAGTTACCTGAGAGGGGGCGTATTAGCCGATACCTACGAGCAGTGCTTC
TRBV28	-	TRBJ1-1	-	CASSPGDTRVEAFF	TGTGCCAGCAGTCCCGGCGACACCCGGGTTGAAGCTTTCTTT
TRBV6-5	many	TRBJ1-4	-	CASSYGAGSGEKLFF	TGTGCCAGCAGTTACGGCGCAGGATCGGGGGAAAAACTGTTTTTT
TRBV5-1	-	TRBJ2-7	TRBD1	CASSLDRGIPYEQYF	TGCGCCAGCAGCCTGGACAGGGGTATTCCTTACGAGCAGTACTTC
TRBV6-1	few	TRBJ2-7	-	CASSPLTGTYEQYF	TGTGCCAGCAGTCCCCTTACCGGGACCTACGAGCAGTACTTC
TRBV20-1	-	TRBJ2-1	TRBD2	CSVPTSGRHHGYEQFF	TGCAGTGTCCCGACTAGCGGGAGGCATCACGGCTATGAGCAGTTCTTC
TRBV11-2	-	TRBJ2-1	-	CASSLARPPYNEQFF	TGTGCCAGCAGCTTAGCTCGGCCTCCTTACAATGAGCAGTTCTTC
TRBV19	-	TRBJ2-7	-	CASSVYRTSYEQYF	TGTGCCAGTAGTGTATACAGGACTTCCTACGAGCAGTACTTC
TRBV28	many	TRBJ1-5	-	CASRIYERGGPNQPQHF	TGTGCCAGCAGGATTTACGAAAGGGGGGGGCCAAATCAGCCCCAGCATTTT
TRBV2	few	TRBJ2-1	-	CASSTWGYNEQFF	TGTGCCAGCAGCACCTGGGGGTACAATGAGCAGTTCTTC
TRBV6-5	many	TRBJ1-6	-	CASSYAGLNNSPLHF	TGTGCCAGCAGTTACGCAGGGCTTAATAATTCACCCCTCCACTTT
TRBV28	many	TRBJ2-7	-	CASSRVGPSYEQYF	TGTGCCAGCAGCCGAGTAGGGCCATCGTACGAGCAGTACTTC
TRBV7-6	-	TRBJ2-5	-	CASTHLGQGLSETQYF	TGTGCCAGCACCCATCTGGGGCAGGGGTTATCGGAGACCCAGTACTTC
TRBV29-1	many	TRBJ2-7	-	CSVGRGGNEQYF	TGCAGCGTTGGCAGGGGAGGGAACGAGCAGTACTTC
TRBV5-8	many	TRBJ2-5	-	CASSFTGMAETQYF	TGTGCCAGCAGCTTCACAGGAATGGCAGAGACCCAGTACTTC
TRBV20-1	-	TRBJ2-3	TRBD2	CSARVAGASTDTQYF	TGCAGTGCTAGAGTTGCGGGAGCATCCACAGATACGCAGTATTTT
TRBV5-1	-	TRBJ1-1	-	CASSSPGHTNTEAFF	TGCGCCAGCAGCAGCCCGGGACATACAAACACTGAAGCTTTCTTT
TRBV28	-	TRBJ1-6	-	CASSGEGTLSRPLHF	TGTGCCAGCAGTGGGGAAGGGACTCTTTCTCGACCCCTCCACTTT
TRBV6-2/TRBV6-3	-	TRBJ2-7	-	CASSYSRGGPYEQYF	TGTGCCAGCAGTTACTCCCGGGGAGGCCCCTACGAGCAGTACTTC
TRBV29-1	many	TRBJ2-2	-	CSVEEQTERGELFF	TGCAGCGTTGAAGAGCAAACTGAAAGGGGGGAGCTGTTTTTT
TRBV20-1	-	TRBJ1-6	TRBD1	CSARTGGNSPLHF	TGCAGTGCCCGGACAGGGGGTAATTCACCCCTCCACTTT
TRBV11-2	few	TRBJ1-1	-	CASSLAQPWSEAFF	TGTGCCAGCAGCTTAGCCCAGCCTTGGTCTGAAGCTTTCTTT